This T cell receptor beta chain was observed in a study of shared clonotypes between healthy human individuals (dated by TCRdb to 2020 to 2021). Regarding the research as a whole: The cohort comprised a couple of women and three men aged 18 to 49 years. Different laboratories and diverse techniques were used to prepare libraries and sequence TCR repertoires, to increase sequencing depth and limit assay-specific biases. For each donor, three plates each were used for CD4 naive and CD4 memory, two plates were used for CD8 naive, and one plate was used for CD8 memory. To estimate repertoire size and how much clonotype sharing occurs between individuals, the study deeply sequenced the blood TCR repertoires of about five healthy adults. Between about 0.94 and 10 billion PBMCs per donor were obtained by leukapheresis.

Using the deep immunoSEQ assay, multiplex PCR amplified TCR CDR3 regions from genomic DNA. Extracted genomic DNA from each cell subset was distributed evenly across all wells of several immunoSEQ 96-well plates, and each plate was treated as a replicate. For sorted subsets, each replicate PCR was loaded with roughly 0.2 ug genomic DNA, equivalent to 30,000 or so T cell genomes. Purified libraries were quantified with a Qubit 3.0 fluorometer, sized on a Bioanalyzer 2100, and re-quantified with the KAPA Library Quantification kit. Each immunoSEQ 96-well plate was sequenced on its own single-read 150-cycle Illumina NextSeq 550 flow cell. Regarding the original processing steps: Because the immunoSEQ output included only junctional sequences and no quality scores, the filtering could not be the same as the filtering used for full-length reads. Sequences were annotated with PyIR, a Python wrapper for IgBLAST v1.9, using IMGT germline references to assign V/J genes and CDR3. Reads were filtered out if the reads had weak V/J assignments (E-value above 1e-6), no CDR3, stop codons, out-of-frame junctions, or ambiguous translated residues. V3J clonotypes were defined as sequences sharing the same inferred V gene, J gene, and CDR3 amino acid sequence. Percentage overlap between repertoires was computed as shared unique clonotypes divided by the size of the smaller repertoire. Repertoire richness was assessed with RTK rarefaction, the Chao1 estimator, and Recon v2.1 estimates of unobserved clonotypes. Generation probabilities were computed with OLGA for all TCRbeta clonotypes obtained by the gDNA method from several donors. The immuneACCESS repertoire file appears here via TCRdb, limited to in-frame rearrangements. These files lack a portion of the clones; in checked studies, under half of the deficit traces to unresolved V genes, and the cause of the others is not known. V, J and clone size were drawn from that table, and D and trimming were deduced from the DNA. The sample table records some 1.5 million clones; 96% of these occur just once. The top ten hold approximately 1.1% of the sample.

A word on this clone: No cognate antigen has been identified for it. No base quality information exists; no much larger clone differs at one position.

The donors were healthy, HIV-negative adults who had no recently reported acute infections or vaccinations. Every donor was a Caucasian adult residing in Nashville, Tennessee, USA. CD4+ T cells were enriched by magnetic negative selection, after which naive cells were positively selected on CD45RA and the negative fraction was taken as the memory subset. Blood was collected by leukapheresis, and PBMCs were isolated by Ficoll-Histopaque density gradient centrifugation and then cryopreserved in liquid nitrogen vapor phase. Purity and quantity of every magnetically sorted T cell population were checked by analytical flow cytometry. Genomic DNA was isolated from every sorted fraction and measured by UV absorbance on a Nanodrop 2000c. What the authors observed across the whole study: Because the study included a small number of donors, the genetic and exposure-history diversity represented was limited. Naive subsets generally had larger estimated clonotype richness than memory subsets did. When several donors were compared, the shared fraction of clonotypes was roughly 4.8% for naive CD4, 3.5% to 4% for naive CD8, roughly 2.5% for memory CD4, and 0.35% to 0.4% for memory CD8. Sampling was restricted to blood, and TCR repertoires in tissues likely differ from the TCR repertoires found in blood. Even with the large sequencing depth, rarefaction of the sorted-subset datasets indicated that sequencing was incomplete. Pairwise subsampling indicated that sequencing depth was expected to affect the degree of clonotype sharing among donors. Clonotypes shared by all four sorted-subset donors showed higher generation probabilities than non-shared clonotypes.

This sequence originates from a man aged 25-45 years in good health. The specimen was naive CD4+ T cells sorted from blood. The cell subset or site label on this specimen signifies: CD45RA+ positively selected.

The CDR3 protein sequence reads: CSVEDGRGQRTDTQYF. The sequence in DNA is TGCAGCGTTGAAGATGGCCGGGGACAACGCACAGATACGCAGTATTTT. The chain uses TRBV29-1 and TRBJ2-3; TRBD1 is a weak D gene call, 6 bases matching. The CDR3, from cysteine to phenylalanine, totals 16 residues. CDR3 DNA is the only sequence kept; it has 48 bases, read in frame from the first base. Trimming takes 0 bases from V and 1 base from J, and the germline ends sit 14 bases apart. According to the germline V gene, CDR1 reads SQVTM and CDR2 reads ANQGSEA.